This entry describes one T cell receptor (beta chain). Its antigen remains unknown. The source of the sample is a study of OX40 agonist ivuxolimab in advanced cancers. Study-wide context: The dose-escalation cohort was around 83% male, with a mean age of 60 years, ranging about 23 to 80. Partial responses were recorded for three patients, including one with hepatocellular carcinoma and two with cutaneous melanoma. General study findings and limits: The mean number of expanded clones was higher in CD8+ T cells than in CD4+.

TCRdb's copy holds only in-frame clones and misses some; the assay was immunoSEQ multiplex PCR. In the table there are about 19,000 clones, roughly 89% of which are singletons. Specimen: CD4+ or CD8+ T cells sorted from blood, collected in a trial of the OX40 agonist ivuxolimab. This TCR was recovered from an adult with an advanced solid tumor such as melanoma, head and neck, liver or kidney cancer.

The CDR3 DNA reads as TGTGCCAGCAGCGTAGGGGATACAGATACGCAGTATTTT. Translated: CASSVGDTDTQYF. The chain is built from TRBV9 and TRBJ2-3; no clear D. The V and J ends lost 0 bases and 3 bases respectively, with 5 bases between them. The CDR3 contains 13 residues. Looked up from germline, CDR1 is SGDLS and CDR2 is YYNGEE.